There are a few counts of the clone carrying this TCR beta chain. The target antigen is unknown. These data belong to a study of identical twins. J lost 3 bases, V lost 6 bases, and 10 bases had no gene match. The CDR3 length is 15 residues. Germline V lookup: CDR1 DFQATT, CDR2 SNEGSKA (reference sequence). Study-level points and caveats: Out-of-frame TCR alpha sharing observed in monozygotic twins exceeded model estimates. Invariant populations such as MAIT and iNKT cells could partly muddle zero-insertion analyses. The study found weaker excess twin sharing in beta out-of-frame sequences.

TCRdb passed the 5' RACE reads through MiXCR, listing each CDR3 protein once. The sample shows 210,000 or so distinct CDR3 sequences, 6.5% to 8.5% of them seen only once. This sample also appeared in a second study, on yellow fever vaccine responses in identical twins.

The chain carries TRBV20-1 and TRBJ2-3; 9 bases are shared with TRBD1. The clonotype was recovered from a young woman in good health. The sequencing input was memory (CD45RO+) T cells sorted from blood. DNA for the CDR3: TGCAGTGCGGGAGGGGACAGGGAAGGGACAGATACGCAGTATTTT. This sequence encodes CSAGGDREGTDTQYF.